One T cell receptor beta chain is described in this entry. The data were obtained in a study of cytomegalovirus exposure and HLA in healthy donors. Looked up from germline, CDR1 is MNHNS and CDR2 is SASEGT. V lost 6 bases and J 4 bases, leaving 12 bases between the germline ends. CDR3 length: 14 residues. TCRdb's copy holds only in-frame clones and misses some; the assay was immunoSEQ multiplex PCR. Of some 290,000 clones listed, approximately 85% were seen once; the top ten hold approximately 0.96%. Sequencing input: PBMCs. The rearrangement uses TRBV6-1 and TRBJ2-2; D might be TRBD2 (6 bases). This receptor was identified in a man aged 25-45 years in good health and CMV-seronegative. CDR3 region: CASSRGLPTGELFF. Here the CDR3 DNA reads TGTGCCAGCAGCCGAGGACTACCCACCGGGGAGCTGTTTTTT.